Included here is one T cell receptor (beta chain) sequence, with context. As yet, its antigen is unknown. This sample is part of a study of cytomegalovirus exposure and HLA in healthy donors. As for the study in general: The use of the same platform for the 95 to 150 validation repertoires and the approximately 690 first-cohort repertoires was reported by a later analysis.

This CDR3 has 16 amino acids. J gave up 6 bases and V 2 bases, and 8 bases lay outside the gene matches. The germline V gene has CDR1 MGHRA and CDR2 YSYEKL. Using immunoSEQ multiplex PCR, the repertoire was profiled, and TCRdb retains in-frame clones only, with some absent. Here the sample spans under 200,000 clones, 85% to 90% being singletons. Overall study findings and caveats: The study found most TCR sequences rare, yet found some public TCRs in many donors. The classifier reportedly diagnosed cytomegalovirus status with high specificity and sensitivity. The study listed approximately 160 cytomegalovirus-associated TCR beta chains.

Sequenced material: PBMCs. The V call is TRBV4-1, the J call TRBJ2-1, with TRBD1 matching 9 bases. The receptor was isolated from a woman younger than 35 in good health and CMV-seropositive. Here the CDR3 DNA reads TGCGCCAGCAGCCAACCGGGACAGGGCGTTTTCAATGAGCAGTTCTTC. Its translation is CASSQPGQGVFNEQFF.